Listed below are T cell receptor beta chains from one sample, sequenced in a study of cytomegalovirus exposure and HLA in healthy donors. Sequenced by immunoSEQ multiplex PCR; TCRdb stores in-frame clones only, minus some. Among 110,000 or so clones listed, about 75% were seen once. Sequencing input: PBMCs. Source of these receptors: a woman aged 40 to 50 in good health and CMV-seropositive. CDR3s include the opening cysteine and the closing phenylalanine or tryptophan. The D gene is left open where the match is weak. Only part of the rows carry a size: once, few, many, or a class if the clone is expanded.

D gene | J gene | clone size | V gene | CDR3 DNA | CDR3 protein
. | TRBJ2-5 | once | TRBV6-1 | TGTGCCAGCAGTGCGAAACAGGGTTCCACTATGGAGACCCAGTACTTC | CASSAKQGSTMETQYF
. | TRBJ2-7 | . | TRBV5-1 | TGCGCCAGCAGCTTGGGGCAGGTTCGGTCCTACGAGCAGTACTTC | CASSLGQVRSYEQYF
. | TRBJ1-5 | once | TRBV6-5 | TGTGCCAGCAGCTTAAACGGACAGAGCAATCAGCCCCAGCATTTT | CASSLNGQSNQPQHF
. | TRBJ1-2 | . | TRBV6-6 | TGTGCCAGCAGTTCCGGCCTCGGGGGCTACACCTTC | CASSSGLGGYTF
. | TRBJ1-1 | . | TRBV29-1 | TGCAGCGTTGCCCCGGGGAACACTGAAGCTTTCTTT | CSVAPGNTEAFF
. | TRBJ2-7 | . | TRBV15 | TGTGCCACCAGCAGTTTAGAGGATACCAGCTCCTACGAGCAGTACTTC | CATSSLEDTSSYEQYF
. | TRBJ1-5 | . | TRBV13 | TGTGCCAGCAGCATAAGCAATCAGCCCCAGCATTTT | CASSISNQPQHF
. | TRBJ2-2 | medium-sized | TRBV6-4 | TGTGCCAGCAGTGACTCGGAGGGGGGGGTAACCGGGGAGCTGTTTTTT | CASSDSEGGVTGELFF
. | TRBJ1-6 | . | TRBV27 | TGTGCCACCAAGCCCCCGGGCTCCTATAATTCACCCCTCCACTTT | CATKPPGSYNSPLHF
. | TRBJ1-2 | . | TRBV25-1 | TGTGCCAGCAGTGTCGGCGCAGGGGGCTACACCTTC | CASSVGAGGYTF
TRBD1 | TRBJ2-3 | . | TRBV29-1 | TGCAGCGCATACCGGGACAGGACAGATACGCAGTATTTT | CSAYRDRTDTQYF
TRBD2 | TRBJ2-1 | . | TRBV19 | TGTGCCAGTAGTATTTGGAGCGGGGGTGGCAATGAGCAGTTCTTC | CASSIWSGGGNEQFF
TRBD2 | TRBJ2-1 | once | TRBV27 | TGTGCCAGCAGTTTATCTCCTAGCGGGACGTACAATGAGCAGTTCTTC | CASSLSPSGTYNEQFF
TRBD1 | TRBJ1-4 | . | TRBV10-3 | TGTGCCATCAGTGAGCGAGGGGGCCCTAATGAAAAACTGTTTTTT | CAISERGGPNEKLFF
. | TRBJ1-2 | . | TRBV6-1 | TGTGCCAGCAGTGTCTTGAAAGGGGACTATGGCTACACCTTC | CASSVLKGDYGYTF
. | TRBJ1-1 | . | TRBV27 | TGTGCCAGCAGTTTATTCGGGGTGAACACTGAAGCTTTCTTT | CASSLFGVNTEAFF
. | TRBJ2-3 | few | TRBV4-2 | TGTGCCAGCAGCCAAGAAGGAGGGAGGAGCACAGATACGCAGTATTTT | CASSQEGGRSTDTQYF
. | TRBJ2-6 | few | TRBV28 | TGTGCCAGCAACCCCGCAGGGAGGCCAACTGGGGCCAACGTCCTGACTTTC | CASNPAGRPTGANVLTF
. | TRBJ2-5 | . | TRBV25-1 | TGTGCCAGCAGTGGCCCGAATATCAGGGGAGCCGAGACCCAGTACTTC | CASSGPNIRGAETQYF
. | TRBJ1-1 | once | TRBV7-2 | TGTGCCAGCAGCCATACACGGGGAACTGAAGCTTTCTTT | CASSHTRGTEAFF
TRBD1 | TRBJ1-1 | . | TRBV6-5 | TGTGCCAGCAGTGCAGGGGGCACTGAAGCTTTCTTT | CASSAGGTEAFF
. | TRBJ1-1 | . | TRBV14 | TGTGCCAGCAGCCAAGGGTGGAGTGGGAACACTGAAGCTTTCTTT | CASSQGWSGNTEAFF
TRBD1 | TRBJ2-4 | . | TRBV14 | TGTGCCAGCAGTCCGACAGGGTTTCGTCAGTACTTC | CASSPTGFRQYF
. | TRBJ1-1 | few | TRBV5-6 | TGTGCCAGCAGCTTGGTCAGGAACACTGAAGCTTTCTTT | CASSLVRNTEAFF
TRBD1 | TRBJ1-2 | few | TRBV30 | TGTGCCTGGAGGGAACCGGGACAGGGAAAAGCTCAGCGCTATGGCTACACCTTC | CAWREPGQGKAQRYGYTF
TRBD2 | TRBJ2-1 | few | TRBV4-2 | TGTGCCAGCAGCCAAGATTTGGCTAGCGGGTTCAATGAGCAGTTCTTC | CASSQDLASGFNEQFF
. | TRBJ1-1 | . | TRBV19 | TGTGCCAGTAGTGACAGACCGAACACTGAAGCTTTCTTT | CASSDRPNTEAFF
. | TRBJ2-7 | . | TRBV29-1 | TGCAGCGTTGCAGGGCCCCCGCGTGACATCTCCTACGAGCAGTACTTC | CSVAGPPRDISYEQYF
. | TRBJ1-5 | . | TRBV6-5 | TGTGCCAGCGGGGGCGTGGGTCAGCCCCAGCATTTT | CASGGVGQPQHF